This T cell receptor (beta chain) was recovered during a study of T-cell reconstitution after alpha-beta-depleted transplantation in children. Unique molecular identifiers were built into the TCRbeta library. TCRdb passed the PCR reads through MiXCR, listing each CDR3 protein once. The profile shows approximately 520,000 distinct CDR3 sequences, over 25% of them singletons. Trimming stripped 6 bases from V and 2 bases from J, with 16 bases between. The CDR3 loop spans 15 amino acids. The sample here was PBMCs from the stem cell graft donor, taken from the stem cell graft. The source is a human donor who donated a stem cell graft to a child with aplastic anemia. This rearrangement joins TRBV12-3 or TRBV12-4 to TRBJ2-5, with a weak D call TRBD1 (6 bases). CDR3 coding DNA: TGTGCCAGCAGCCGACCGATAGGACAGCAAGAGACCCAGTACTTC. Translated, it gives CASSRPIGQQETQYF.